The 8 T cell receptor beta chains in this list originate from one sample, sequenced in a study of cytomegalovirus exposure and HLA in healthy donors. Researchers ran the PCR with 60 Vbeta and 13 Jbeta primers. Measured with immunoSEQ multiplex PCR; TCRdb has only the in-frame clones, and not every one. The ten top clones account for 1.5% to 2%, within a sample of fewer than 40,000 clones. The specimen sequenced was PBMCs. Every receptor here comes from a middle-aged woman in good health and CMV-seropositive.

The chain joins TRBV12-5 to TRBJ1-3, with 8 bases lining up with TRBD1. CDR3 size: 18 residues. Germline V gene lookup returns CDR1 LGHNT and CDR2 FRNRAP. The J segment lost 0 bases and the V segment lost 2 bases, leaving 9 bases of the junction unmatched. The CDR3, as DNA: TGTGCTAGTGGTTTGCCGGGACAGGCGCTCCTCTCTGGAAACACCATATATTTT. Translation gives CASGLPGQALLSGNTIYF.

The chain combines TRBV5-1 with TRBJ1-2, with TRBD1 matching over 7 bases. J was trimmed by 2 bases and V by 7 bases; bases with no gene match: 8. This CDR3 region has 14 residues. Germline-derived CDR1 and CDR2 are SGHRS and YFSETQ. CDR3 sequence (DNA): TGCGCCAGCGGGCCGACAGGGAGGAACTATGGCTACACCTTC. It yields the protein CASGPTGRNYGYTF.

V gene TRBV10-3 combines with J gene TRBJ2-5; D remains unclear. The V gene lost 0 bases and the J gene lost 1 base, with 12 bases spanning the gap. The CDR3 is 16 residues long. Germline loops: CDR1 ENHRY, CDR2 SYGVKD. CDR3 loop: CAISESARGAQETQYF. CDR3 in DNA: TGTGCCATCAGTGAGTCGGCGCGAGGAGCCCAAGAGACCCAGTACTTC.

This chain connects TRBV4-3 to TRBJ1-4; D is ambiguous. V was clipped by 0 bases and J by 10 bases, with 12 bases between them. The CDR3 has 14 amino acids. Germline lookup yields CDR1 LGHNA and CDR2 YSLEER. The CDR3 region has the DNA TGCGCCAGCAGCCAAGATGTCGGGGTGGGAAAACTGTTTTTT. Its translation: CASSQDVGVGKLFF.

Here the CDR3 DNA reads TGTGCCAGCAGTGAAATGGGGGGTTTGGGTGGAAACACCATATATTTT. Translating gives CASSEMGGLGGNTIYF. This chain uses TRBV2 with TRBJ1-3; weak D call: TRBD1 (5 bases). Trimming shortened V by 2 bases and J by 3 bases, and 14 bases separated the two germline ends. Per the germline V gene, CDR1 is SNHLY and CDR2 is FYNNEI. The CDR3 runs to 16 residues.

The chain joins TRBV19 to TRBJ2-7, with TRBD1 matching 9 bases. V dropped 5 bases and J dropped 3; count of bases not matched to a gene: 11. The CDR3 is made up of 16 amino acids. The V gene's germline CDR1 is LNHDA and CDR2 SQIVND (reference sequence). Here the CDR3 reads CASSPSGTGIVYEQYF. CDR3 DNA: TGTGCCAGTAGTCCCTCCGGGACAGGGATAGTCTACGAGCAGTACTTC.

V gene TRBV7-9 combines with J gene TRBJ1-1; the match to TRBD1 covers 9 bases. CDR3 length: 14 amino acids. Germline V gives CDR1 SEHNR, CDR2 FQNEAQ (reference sequence). Trimming removed 6 bases from V and 3 bases from J; junction bases left unmatched: 5. In nucleotides, the CDR3 is TGTGCCAGCAGTGAGGGACAGGGTGACACTGAAGCTTTCTTT. Protein sequence: CASSEGQGDTEAFF. Drawing the rest from reference TRBV7-9 and TRBJ1-1, the complete variable domain is DTGVSQNPRHKITKRGQNVTFRCDPISEHNRLYWYRQTLGQGPEFLTYFQNEAQLEKSRLLSDRFSAERPKGSFSTLEIQRTEQGDSAMYLCASSEGQGDTEAFFGQGTRLTVV.

The V and J genes are TRBV10-3 and TRBJ2-7; possible D gene TRBD2, 6 bases. This CDR3 has 14 residues. Germline V gives CDR1 ENHRY, CDR2 SYGVKD. V was trimmed by 10 bases and J by 0 bases, leaving 16 bases between them. CDR3 amino acids: CATTSGTDSYEQYF. The CDR3 DNA reads TGTGCCACCACTTCCGGGACTGACTCCTACGAGCAGTACTTC.